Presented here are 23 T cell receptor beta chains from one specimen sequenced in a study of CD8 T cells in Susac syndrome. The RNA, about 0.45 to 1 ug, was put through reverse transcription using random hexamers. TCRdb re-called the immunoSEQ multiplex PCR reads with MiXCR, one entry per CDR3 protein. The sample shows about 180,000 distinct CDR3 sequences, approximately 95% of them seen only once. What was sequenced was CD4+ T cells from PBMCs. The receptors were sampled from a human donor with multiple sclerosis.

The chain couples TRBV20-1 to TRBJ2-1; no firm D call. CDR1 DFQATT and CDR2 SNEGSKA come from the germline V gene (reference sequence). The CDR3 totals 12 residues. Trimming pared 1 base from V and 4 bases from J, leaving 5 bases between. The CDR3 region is CSARVGYNEQFF. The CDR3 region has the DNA TGCAGTGCTAGAGTGGGGTACAATGAGCAGTTCTTC.

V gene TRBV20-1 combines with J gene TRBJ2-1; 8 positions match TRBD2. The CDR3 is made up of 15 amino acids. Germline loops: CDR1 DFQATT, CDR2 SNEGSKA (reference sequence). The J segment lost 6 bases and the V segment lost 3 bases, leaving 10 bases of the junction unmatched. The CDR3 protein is CSASVNGGARNEQFF. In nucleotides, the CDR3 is TGCAGTGCTAGTGTCAACGGGGGGGCTCGCAATGAGCAGTTCTTC.

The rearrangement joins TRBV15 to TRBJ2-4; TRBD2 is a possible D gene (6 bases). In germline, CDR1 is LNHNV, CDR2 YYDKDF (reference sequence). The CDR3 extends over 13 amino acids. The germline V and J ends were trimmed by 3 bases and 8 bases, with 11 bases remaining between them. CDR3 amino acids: CATSRGGEDIQYF. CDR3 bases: TGTGCCACCAGCAGGGGGGGAGAGGACATTCAGTACTTC.

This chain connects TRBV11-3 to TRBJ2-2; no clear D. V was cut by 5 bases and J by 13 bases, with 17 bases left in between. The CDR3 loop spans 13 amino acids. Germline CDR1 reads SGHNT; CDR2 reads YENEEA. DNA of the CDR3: TGTGCCAGCAGCCCCGATTTGTTTCTAGGGCTGTTTTTT. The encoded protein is CASSPDLFLGLFF. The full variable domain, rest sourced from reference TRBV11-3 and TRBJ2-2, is EAGVVQSPRYKIIEKKQPVAFWCNPISGHNTLYWYLQNLGQGPELLIRYENEEAVDDSQLPKDRFSAERLKGVDSTLKIQPAELGDSAVYLCASSPDLFLGLFFGEGSRLTVL.

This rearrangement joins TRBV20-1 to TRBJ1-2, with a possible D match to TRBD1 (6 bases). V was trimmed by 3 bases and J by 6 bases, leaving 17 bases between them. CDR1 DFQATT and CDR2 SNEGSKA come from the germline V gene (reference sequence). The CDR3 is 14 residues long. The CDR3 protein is CSASLGGTFNGYTF. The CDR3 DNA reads TGCAGTGCTAGTTTAGGGGGGACGTTTAATGGCTACACCTTC.

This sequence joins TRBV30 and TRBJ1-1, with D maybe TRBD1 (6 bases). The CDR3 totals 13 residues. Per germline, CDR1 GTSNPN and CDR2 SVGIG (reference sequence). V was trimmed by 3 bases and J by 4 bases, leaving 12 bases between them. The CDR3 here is CAWRKNRATEAFF. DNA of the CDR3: TGTGCCTGGAGGAAGAACAGGGCCACTGAAGCTTTCTTT.

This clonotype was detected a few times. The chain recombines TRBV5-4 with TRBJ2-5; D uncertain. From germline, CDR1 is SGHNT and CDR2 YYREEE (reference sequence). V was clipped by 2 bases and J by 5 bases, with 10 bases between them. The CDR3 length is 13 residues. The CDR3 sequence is CASSLVYDETQYF. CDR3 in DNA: TGTGCCAGCAGCTTAGTTTACGATGAGACCCAGTACTTC.

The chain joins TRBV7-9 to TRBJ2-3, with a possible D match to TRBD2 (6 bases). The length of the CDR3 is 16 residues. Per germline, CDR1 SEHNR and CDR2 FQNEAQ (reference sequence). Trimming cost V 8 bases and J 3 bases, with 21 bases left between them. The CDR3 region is CASQPRRDLVTDTQYF. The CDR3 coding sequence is TGTGCCAGCCAGCCGAGGCGGGACCTTGTTACAGATACGCAGTATTTT. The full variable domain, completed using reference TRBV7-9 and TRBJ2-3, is DTGVSQNPRHKITKRGQNVTFRCDPISEHNRLYWYRQTLGQGPEFLTYFQNEAQLEKSRLLSDRFSAERPKGSFSTLEIQRTEQGDSAMYLCASQPRRDLVTDTQYFGPGTRLTVL.

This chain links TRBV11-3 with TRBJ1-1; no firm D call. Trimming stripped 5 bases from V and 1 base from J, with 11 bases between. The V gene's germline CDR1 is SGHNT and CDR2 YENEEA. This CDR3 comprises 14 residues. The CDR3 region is CASSPGLKNTEAFF. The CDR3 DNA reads TGTGCCAGCAGCCCCGGACTCAAGAACACTGAAGCTTTCTTT. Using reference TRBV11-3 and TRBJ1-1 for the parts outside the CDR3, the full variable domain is EAGVVQSPRYKIIEKKQPVAFWCNPISGHNTLYWYLQNLGQGPELLIRYENEEAVDDSQLPKDRFSAERLKGVDSTLKIQPAELGDSAVYLCASSPGLKNTEAFFGQGTRLTVV.

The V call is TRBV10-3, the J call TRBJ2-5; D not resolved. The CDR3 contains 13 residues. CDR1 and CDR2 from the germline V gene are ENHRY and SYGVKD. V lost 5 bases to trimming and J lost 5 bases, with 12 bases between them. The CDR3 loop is CAISSTLGETQYF. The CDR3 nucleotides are TGTGCCATCAGTTCTACTCTGGGGGAGACCCAGTACTTC.

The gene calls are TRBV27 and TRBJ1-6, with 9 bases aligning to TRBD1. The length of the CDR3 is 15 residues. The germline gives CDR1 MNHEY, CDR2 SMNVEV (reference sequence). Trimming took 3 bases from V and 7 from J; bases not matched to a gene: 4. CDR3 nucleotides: TGTGCCAGCAGTTTTAGGACAGGGGCCAATTCACCCCTCCACTTT. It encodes CASSFRTGANSPLHF.

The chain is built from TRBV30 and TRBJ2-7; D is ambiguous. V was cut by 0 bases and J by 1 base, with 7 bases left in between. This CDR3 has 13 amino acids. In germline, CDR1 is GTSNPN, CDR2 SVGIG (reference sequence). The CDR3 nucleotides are TGTGCCTGGAGTGTTGGAATATCCTACGAGCAGTACTTC. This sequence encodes CAWSVGISYEQYF.

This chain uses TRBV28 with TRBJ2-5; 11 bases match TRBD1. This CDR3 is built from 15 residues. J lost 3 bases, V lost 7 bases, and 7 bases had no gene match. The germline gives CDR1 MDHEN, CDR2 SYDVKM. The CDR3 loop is CASTTSGQGEETQYF. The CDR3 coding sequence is TGTGCCAGCACTACTTCGGGACAGGGGGAAGAGACCCAGTACTTC. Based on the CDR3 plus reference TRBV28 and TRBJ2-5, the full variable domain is DVKVTQSSRYLVKRTGEKVFLECVQDMDHENMFWYRQDPGLGLRLIYFSYDVKMKEKGDIPEGYSVSREKKERFSLILESASTNQTSMYLCASTTSGQGEETQYFGPGTRLLVL.

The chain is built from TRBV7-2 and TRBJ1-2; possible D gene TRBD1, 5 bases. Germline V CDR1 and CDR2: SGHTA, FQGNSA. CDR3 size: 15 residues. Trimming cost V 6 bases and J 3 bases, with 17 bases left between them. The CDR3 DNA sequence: TGTGCCAGCAGACCCCAAGGGACTCGGGACTATGGCTACACCTTC. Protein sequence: CASRPQGTRDYGYTF. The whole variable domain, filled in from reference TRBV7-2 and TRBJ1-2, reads GAGVSQSPSNKVTEKGKDVELRCDPISGHTALYWYRQSLGQGLEFLIYFQGNSAPDKSGLPSDRFSAERTGGSVSTLTIQRTQQEDSAVYLCASRPQGTRDYGYTFGSGTRLTVV.

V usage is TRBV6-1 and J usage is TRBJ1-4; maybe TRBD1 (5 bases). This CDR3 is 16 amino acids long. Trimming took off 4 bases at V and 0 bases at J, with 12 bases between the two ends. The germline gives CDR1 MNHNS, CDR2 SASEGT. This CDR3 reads CASSGWGGATNEKLFF. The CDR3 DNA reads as TGTGCCAGCAGTGGATGGGGCGGAGCAACTAATGAAAAACTGTTTTTT.

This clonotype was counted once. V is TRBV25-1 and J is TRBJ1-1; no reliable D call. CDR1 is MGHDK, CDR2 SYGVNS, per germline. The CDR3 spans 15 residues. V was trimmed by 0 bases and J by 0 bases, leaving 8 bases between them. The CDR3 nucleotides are TGTGCCAGCAGTGAATATGCAGGTTTGAACACTGAAGCTTTCTTT. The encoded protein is CASSEYAGLNTEAFF.

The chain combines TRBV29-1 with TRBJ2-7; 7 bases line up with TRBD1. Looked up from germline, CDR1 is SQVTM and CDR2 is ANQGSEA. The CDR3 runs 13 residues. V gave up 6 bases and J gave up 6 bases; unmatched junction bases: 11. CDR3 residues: CSVGQVMGAEQYF. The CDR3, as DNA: TGCAGCGTAGGACAGGTGATGGGGGCCGAGCAGTACTTC.

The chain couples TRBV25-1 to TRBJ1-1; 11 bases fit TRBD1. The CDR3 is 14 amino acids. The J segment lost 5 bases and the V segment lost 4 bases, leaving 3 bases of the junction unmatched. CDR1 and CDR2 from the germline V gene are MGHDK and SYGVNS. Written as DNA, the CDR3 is TGTGCCAGCAGTGCTGGACAGGGGGCGACTGAAGCTTTCTTT. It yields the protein CASSAGQGATEAFF.

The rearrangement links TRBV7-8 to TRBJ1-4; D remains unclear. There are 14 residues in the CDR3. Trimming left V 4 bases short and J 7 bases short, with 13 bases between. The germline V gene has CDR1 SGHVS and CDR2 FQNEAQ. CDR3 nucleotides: TGTGCCAGCAGCTCTGGGGATTCCGGTGAAAAACTGTTTTTT. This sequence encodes CASSSGDSGEKLFF.

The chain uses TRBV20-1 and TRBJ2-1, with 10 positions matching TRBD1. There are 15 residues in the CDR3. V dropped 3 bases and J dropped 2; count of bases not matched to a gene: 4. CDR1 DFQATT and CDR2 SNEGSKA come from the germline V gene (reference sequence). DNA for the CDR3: TGCAGTGCTAGTGCAGGACAGGGGGCCTACAATGAGCAGTTCTTC. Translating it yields CSASAGQGAYNEQFF.

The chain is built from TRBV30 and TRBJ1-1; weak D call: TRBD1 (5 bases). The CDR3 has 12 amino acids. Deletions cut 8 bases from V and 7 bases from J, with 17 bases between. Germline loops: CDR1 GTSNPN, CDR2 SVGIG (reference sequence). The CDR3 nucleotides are TGTGCCGGATCACTACCTAGGGGTGAAGCTTTCTTT. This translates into CAGSLPRGEAFF.

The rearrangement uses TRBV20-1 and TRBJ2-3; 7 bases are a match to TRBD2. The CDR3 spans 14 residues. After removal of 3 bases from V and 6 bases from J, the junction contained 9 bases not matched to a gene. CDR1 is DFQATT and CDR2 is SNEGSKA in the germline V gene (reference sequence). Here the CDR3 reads CSARAGLGSDTQYF. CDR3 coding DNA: TGCAGTGCTAGGGCCGGACTAGGATCGGATACGCAGTATTTT.

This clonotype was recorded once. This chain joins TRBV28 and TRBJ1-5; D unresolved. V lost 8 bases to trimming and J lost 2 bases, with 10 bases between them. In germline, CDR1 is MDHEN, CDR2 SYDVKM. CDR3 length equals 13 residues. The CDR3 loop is CASSRWGNQPQHF. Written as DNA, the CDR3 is TGTGCCAGCTCCCGGTGGGGCAATCAGCCCCAGCATTTT.